This T cell receptor beta chain derives from a study of T cell responses to AZD1222 COVID-19 vaccine. Trimming took 1 base from V and 4 from J, leaving 8 bases between them. The germline gives CDR1 SGHDT, CDR2 YYEEEE. The CDR3 spans 13 residues. TCRdb keeps only in-frame clones here, not all; method: immunoSEQ multiplex PCR. Here the sample spans about 110,000 clones, around 84% being singletons. The chain joins TRBV5-6 to TRBJ1-2; no clear D. The receptor was derived from an adult in good health. Here the sequenced sample was peripheral blood, taken on day 0 of AZD1222 vaccination. In DNA form, the CDR3 reads TGTGCCAGCAGCTTGCCCTCGAGCTATGGCTACACCTTC. Translation gives CASSLPSSYGYTF. The full variable domain, in which reference TRBV5-6 and TRBJ1-2 provide the parts outside the CDR3, is DAGVTQSPTHLIKTRGQQVTLRCSPKSGHDTVSWYQQALGQGPQFIFQYYEEEERQRGNFPDRFSGHQFPNYSSELNVNALLLGDSALYLCASSLPSSYGYTFGSGTRLTVV.